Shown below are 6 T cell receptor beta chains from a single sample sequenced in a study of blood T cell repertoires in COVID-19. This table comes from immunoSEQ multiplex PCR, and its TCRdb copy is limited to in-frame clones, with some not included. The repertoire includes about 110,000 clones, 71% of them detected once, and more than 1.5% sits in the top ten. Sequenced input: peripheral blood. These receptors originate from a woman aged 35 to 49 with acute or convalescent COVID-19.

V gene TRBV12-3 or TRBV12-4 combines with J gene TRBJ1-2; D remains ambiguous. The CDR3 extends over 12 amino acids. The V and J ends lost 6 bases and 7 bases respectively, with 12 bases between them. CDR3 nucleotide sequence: TGTGCCAGCAGCTCGGGGAGAGGTGGCTACACCTTC. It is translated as CASSSGRGGYTF.

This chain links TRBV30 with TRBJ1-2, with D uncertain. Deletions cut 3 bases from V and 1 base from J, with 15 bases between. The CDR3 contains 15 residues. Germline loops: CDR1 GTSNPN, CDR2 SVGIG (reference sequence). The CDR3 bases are TGTGCCTGGAGCGTCGGAGGCAGTCTTAACTATGGCTACACCTTC. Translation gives CAWSVGGSLNYGYTF.

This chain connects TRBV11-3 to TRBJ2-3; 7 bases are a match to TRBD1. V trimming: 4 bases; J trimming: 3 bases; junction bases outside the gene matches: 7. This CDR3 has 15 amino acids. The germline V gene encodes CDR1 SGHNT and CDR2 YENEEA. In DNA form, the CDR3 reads TGTGCCAGCAGCTCCCGGGGACAGTCGACAGATACGCAGTATTTT. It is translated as CASSSRGQSTDTQYF. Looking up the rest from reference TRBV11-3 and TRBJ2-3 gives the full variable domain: EAGVVQSPRYKIIEKKQPVAFWCNPISGHNTLYWYLQNLGQGPELLIRYENEEAVDDSQLPKDRFSAERLKGVDSTLKIQPAELGDSAVYLCASSSRGQSTDTQYFGPGTRLTVL.

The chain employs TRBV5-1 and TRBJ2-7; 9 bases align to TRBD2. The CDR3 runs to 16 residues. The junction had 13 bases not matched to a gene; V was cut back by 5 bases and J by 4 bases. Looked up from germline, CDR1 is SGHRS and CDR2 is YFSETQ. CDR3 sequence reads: CASSQSGGSLTYEQYF. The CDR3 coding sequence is TGCGCCAGCAGTCAGAGCGGGGGGAGTCTTACTTACGAGCAGTACTTC.

This chain's CDR3 is CASSQRQGRWLTEAFF. Here the CDR3 DNA reads TGTGCCAGCAGTCAGAGACAGGGGAGGTGGCTTACTGAAGCTTTCTTT. This chain connects TRBV27 to TRBJ1-1, with TRBD1 matching over 8 bases. Germline CDR1 reads MNHEY; CDR2 reads SMNVEV (reference sequence). This CDR3 comprises 16 residues. After removal of 5 bases from V and 5 bases from J, the junction contained 13 bases not matched to a gene.

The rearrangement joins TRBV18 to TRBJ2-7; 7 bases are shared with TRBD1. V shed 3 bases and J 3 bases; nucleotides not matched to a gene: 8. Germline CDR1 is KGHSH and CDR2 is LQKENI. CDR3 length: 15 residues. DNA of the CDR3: TGTGCCAGCTCACCGCCCGGGACAGCCGACTACGAGCAGTACTTC. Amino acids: CASSPPGTADYEQYF.